The 7 T cell receptor beta chains in this list originate from one sample, sequenced in a study of blood T cell repertoires in COVID-19. Data came from immunoSEQ multiplex PCR; TCRdb stores just in-frame clones and leaves some out. This table has roughly 140,000 clones, 85% to 90% appearing once. What was sequenced was peripheral blood. These receptors came from a human donor in a cohort sampled during active COVID-19.

The V and J genes are TRBV27 and TRBJ1-2; D gene ambiguous. CDR1 and CDR2 from the germline V gene are MNHEY and SMNVEV (reference sequence). CDR3 length: 14 residues. The V and J ends lost 3 bases and 10 bases respectively, with 18 bases between them. The CDR3, as DNA: TGTGCCAGCAGTTTCCTAGGCGAGGGCAGCTCCTACACCTTC. This sequence encodes CASSFLGEGSSYTF.

The chain couples TRBV29-1 to TRBJ2-2, with D perhaps TRBD1 (5 bases). This CDR3 contains 15 residues. V was trimmed by 6 bases and J by 4 bases, leaving 18 bases between them. Germline CDR1 is SQVTM and CDR2 is ANQGSEA. The DNA for the CDR3 is TGCAGCGTGAACGAAGGTGGTAGGGGCACCGGGGAGCTGTTTTTT. Its protein product is CSVNEGGRGTGELFF.

This clone was observed a few times. The CDR3 DNA reads as TGCGCCAGCCGCACCGGGACAGGGGTCAATCAGCCCCAGCATTTT. Translating it yields CASRTGTGVNQPQHF. The chain recombines TRBV5-1 with TRBJ1-5; 10 positions agree with TRBD1. CDR1 is SGHRS and CDR2 is YFSETQ in the germline V gene. After removal of 7 bases from V and 3 bases from J, the junction contained 7 bases not matched to a gene. CDR3 length: 15 residues.

The chain combines TRBV7-9 with TRBJ2-1; 10 bases agree with TRBD2. J was trimmed by 4 bases and V by 1 base; bases with no gene match: 4. The CDR3 totals 16 residues. Germline values: CDR1 SEHNR, CDR2 FQNEAQ (reference sequence). CDR3 sequence: CASSLVLAGEYNEQFF. The CDR3 coding sequence is TGTGCCAGCAGCTTAGTCCTAGCGGGAGAGTACAATGAGCAGTTCTTC.

This clone was seen a handful of times. The CDR3 DNA is TGTGCCAGCAGCTTAGGGTTGATGACAGGTCCTGGAAACACCATATATTTT. It yields the protein CASSLGLMTGPGNTIYF. The chain uses TRBV7-2 and TRBJ1-3; a possible D gene is TRBD1 (6 bases). The CDR3 length is 17 residues. Germline V gene data show CDR1 as SGHTA and CDR2 as FQGNSA. Trimming removed 1 base at V and 2 bases at J, with 15 bases between.

The rearrangement uses TRBV4-1 and TRBJ2-7; maybe TRBD2 (5 bases). Germline-derived CDR1 and CDR2 are MGHRA and YSYEKL. The CDR3 covers 16 residues. V shed 5 bases and J shed 2 bases, with 19 bases lying between them. The CDR3 sequence is CASSDLGYEGTYEQYF. The CDR3, as DNA: TGCGCCAGCAGCGACCTGGGGTATGAGGGTACCTACGAGCAGTACTTC.

This clone was observed a single time. The chain carries TRBV7-9 and TRBJ2-3; weak D call: TRBD1 (6 bases). CDR1 and CDR2 (germline): SEHNR, FQNEAQ (reference sequence). The CDR3 has 15 residues. V was cut by 1 base and J by 1 base, with 9 bases left in between. CDR3 in DNA: TGTGCCAGCAGCTTAGGGGGGCAGGGCACAGATACGCAGTATTTT. Translated, it gives CASSLGGQGTDTQYF.